These 6 T cell receptor beta chains came from one sample sequenced in a study of shared clonotypes between healthy human individuals (dated by TCRdb to 2020 to 2021). Library preparation was by the immunoSEQ multiplex PCR assay. What TCRdb holds here is the immuneACCESS table cut down to in-frame rearrangements. Part of the clones is not present; checked against another copy, under half of the missing clones reflect an unresolved V gene, and the others are unexplained. For this sample there are roughly 2.4 million clones; 95% appear just once. Around 0.13% of the sample belongs to the ten largest clones. Sequenced sample: naive CD4+ T cells sorted from blood. What this sample's cell subset or site label stands for: CD45RA+ positively selected. The source of these receptors is a man aged 18 to 29 in good health.

CDR3 residues: CASGQSRHETQYF. Written as DNA, the CDR3 is TGTGCCTCGGGACAGTCCAGGCACGAGACCCAGTACTTC. This sequence joins TRBV2 and TRBJ2-5, with TRBD1 matching over 7 bases. The V segment lost 11 bases and the J segment 5 bases; nucleotides outside the gene matches: 11. CDR3 length equals 13 residues. Germline V gene lookup returns CDR1 SNHLY and CDR2 FYNNEI. Full variable domain (missing parts from reference TRBV2 and TRBJ2-5): EPEVTQTPSHQVTQMGQEVILRCVPISNHLYFYWYRQILGQKVEFLVSFYNNEISEKSEIFDDQFSVERPDGSNFTLKIRSTKLEDSAMYFCASGQSRHETQYFGPGTRLLVL.

The DNA for the CDR3 is TGTGCCAGTAGTATGGGTCGCCACCCAAAAGAGACCCAGTACTTC. Its protein product is CASSMGRHPKETQYF. The chain is built from TRBV19 and TRBJ2-5, with no clear D. The CDR3 is 15 amino acids. CDR1 LNHDA and CDR2 SQIVND come from the germline V gene (reference sequence). Trimming stripped 3 bases from V and 3 bases from J, with 14 bases between.

V usage is TRBV6-1 and J usage is TRBJ1-2; possible D gene TRBD1, 5 bases. The CDR3 has 14 residues. With 4 bases removed from V and 2 bases from J, the gap between germline ends came to 11 bases. Germline lookup yields CDR1 MNHNS and CDR2 SASEGT. CDR3 in DNA: TGTGCCAGCAGTGCAGCAGGGTCGAACTATGGCTACACCTTC. Its protein is CASSAAGSNYGYTF.

The V call is TRBV5-6, the J call TRBJ2-3; tentatively, D is TRBD1 or TRBD2 (5 bases each). The germline gives CDR1 SGHDT, CDR2 YYEEEE. CDR3 size: 15 residues. V lost 4 bases to trimming and J lost 7 bases, with 19 bases between them. CDR3 sequence reads: CASSPRGAAIHTQYF. The CDR3, as DNA: TGTGCCAGCAGCCCCCGAGGGGCCGCCATACATACGCAGTATTTT.

V and J are TRBV15 and TRBJ2-5; a weak D match, TRBD1 (5 bases). V lost 0 bases, J lost 0 bases, and 14 bases lay in between. The CDR3 contains 17 residues. Germline assignment: CDR1 LNHNV and CDR2 YYDKDF (reference sequence). The CDR3, as DNA: TGTGCCACCAGCAGAGATTTGAGCAGGGTAGACCAAGAGACCCAGTACTTC. Its translation: CATSRDLSRVDQETQYF. Based on the CDR3 plus reference TRBV15 and TRBJ2-5, the full variable domain is DAMVIQNPRYQVTQFGKPVTLSCSQTLNHNVMYWYQQKSSQAPKLLFHYYDKDFNNEADTPDNFQSRRPNTSFCFLDIRSPGLGDTAMYLCATSRDLSRVDQETQYFGPGTRLLVL.

The genes are TRBV6-5 and TRBJ2-5, with 8 bases lining up with TRBD2. The V segment lost 4 bases and the J segment 5 bases; nucleotides outside the gene matches: 9. Germline V gene data show CDR1 as MNHEY and CDR2 as SVGAGI. The CDR3 consists of 15 residues. CDR3 bases: TGTGCCAGCAGTTTGTCTTATAGCGGGATGGAGACCCAGTACTTC. Its translation: CASSLSYSGMETQYF.